The clone carrying this T cell receptor beta chain has ten or more counts. The data belong to a study of T cells after yellow fever vaccination. Making TCR cDNA involved 5'RACE template switching, which added UMIs and a universal primer site. TCRdb reanalysed the 5' RACE reads using MiXCR and keeps one entry per CDR3 protein. Among some 260,000 distinct CDR3 sequences listed, around 4.9% were seen once. Material: CD4+ T cells sorted from PBMCs, obtained on the day of the yellow fever booster vaccination. The source of this sequence is a man between 18 and 29 years old who received the YFV17D yellow fever vaccine.

This chain's CDR3 is CASSLSGLHYEQYF. The CDR3 bases are TGTGCCAGCAGCCTTTCGGGACTCCACTACGAGCAGTACTTC. V usage is TRBV11-2 and J usage is TRBJ2-7, with D perhaps matching TRBD2 (6 bases). This CDR3 region has 14 residues. Germline CDR1 and CDR2: SGHAT and FQNNGV. V lost 5 bases to trimming and J lost 3 bases, with 14 bases between them.